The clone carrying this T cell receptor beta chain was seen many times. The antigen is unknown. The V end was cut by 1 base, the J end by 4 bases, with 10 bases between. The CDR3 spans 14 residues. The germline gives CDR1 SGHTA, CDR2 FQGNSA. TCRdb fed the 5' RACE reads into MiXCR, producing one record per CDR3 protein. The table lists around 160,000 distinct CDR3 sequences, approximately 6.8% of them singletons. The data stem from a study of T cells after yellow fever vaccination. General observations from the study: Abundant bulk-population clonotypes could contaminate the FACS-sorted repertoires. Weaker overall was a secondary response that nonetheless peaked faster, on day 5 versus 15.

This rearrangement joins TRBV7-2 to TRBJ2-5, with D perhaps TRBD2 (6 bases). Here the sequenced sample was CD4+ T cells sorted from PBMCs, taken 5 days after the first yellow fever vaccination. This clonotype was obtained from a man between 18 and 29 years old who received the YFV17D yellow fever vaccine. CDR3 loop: CASSLGGTLETQYF. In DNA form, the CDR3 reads TGTGCCAGCAGCTTAGGAGGGACTCTAGAGACCCAGTACTTC.